These 27 T cell receptor beta chains were all obtained from the same sample, sequenced in a study of T-cell memory formation after mild COVID-19. TCRdb analysed the 5' RACE reads with MiXCR anew, one entry per CDR3 protein. Of some 450,000 distinct CDR3 sequences listed, roughly 17% are singletons. Sequenced sample: PBMCs or a T cell subset sorted from them (not recorded which). These receptors were taken from a man aged 18 to 35 who had mild COVID-19 (a few samples of this study predate the infection). Cell type and time point are not known.

The CDR3 loop reads CASTRFGTGLTGELFF. The DNA of the CDR3 is TGTGCCAGCACCCGGTTTGGGACAGGGTTAACCGGGGAGCTGTTTTTT. The chain recombines TRBV7-6 with TRBJ2-2, with 9 positions matching TRBD1. This CDR3 spans 16 amino acids. Germline lookup yields CDR1 SGHVS and CDR2 FNYEAQ. V shed 7 bases and J 5 bases; nucleotides not matched to a gene: 11.

In its sample, this clonotype was seen a few times. V is TRBV10-3 and J is TRBJ2-5; D may be TRBD1 or TRBD2 (5 bases each). CDR3 length: 13 amino acids. Per germline, CDR1 ENHRY and CDR2 SYGVKD. The V end was cut by 5 bases, the J end by 2 bases, with 9 bases between. For the CDR3, the DNA is TGTGCCATCAGTCGGGACGAACAAGAGACCCAGTACTTC. As protein: CAISRDEQETQYF.

A few counts support this clonotype. The chain links TRBV4-1 to TRBJ1-2, with 10 bases matching TRBD1. Germline V gene data show CDR1 as MGHRA and CDR2 as YSYEKL. Losses at the gene ends were 1 base for V and 5 bases for J; bases not matched to a gene: 4. CDR3 length equals 15 residues. The CDR3 nucleotides are TGCGCCAGCAGCCAAGGGACAGGGGGTGTATATGGCTACACCTTC. Translation: CASSQGTGGVYGYTF.

J is TRBJ2-5 and V is TRBV7-2; D gene ambiguous. The CDR3 runs 15 residues. Per germline, CDR1 SGHTA and CDR2 FQGNSA. Trimming took off 0 bases at V and 5 bases at J, with 13 bases between the two ends. The CDR3 DNA sequence: TGTGCCAGCAGCTTAGCGCCCCCTCTCTCTGAGACCCAGTACTTC. It yields the protein CASSLAPPLSETQYF.

In this sample, this clonotype turned up a few times. V gene TRBV6-5 combines with J gene TRBJ1-2; D call uncertain. The CDR3 totals 14 residues. Deletions cut 5 bases from V and 3 bases from J, with 13 bases between. The V gene's germline CDR1 is MNHEY and CDR2 SVGAGI. CDR3 DNA: TGTGCCAGCAGTCCAGCTTTGAGAGACTATGGCTACACCTTC. Protein sequence: CASSPALRDYGYTF.

As regards this clonotype: A junction end diverges from the germline sequence, so it may reflect a read error. The CDR3 sequence: CATRDSNNEQFF. For the CDR3, the DNA is TGTGCCACCCGGGACTCCAACAATGAGCAGTTCTTC. J is TRBJ2-1 and V is TRBV24-1; D perhaps matches TRBD2 (6 bases). This CDR3 has 12 amino acids. Germline V gives CDR1 KGHDR, CDR2 SFDVKD.

This clonotype came up a few times. The V and J genes are TRBV9 and TRBJ2-4; D tentatively fits TRBD1 or TRBD2 (5 bases each). This CDR3 comprises 12 residues. Germline V gene lookup returns CDR1 SGDLS and CDR2 YYNGEE. Trimming removed 0 bases from V and 9 bases from J, with 7 bases in between. CDR3 loop: CASSVVGGIQYF. The CDR3 region has the DNA TGTGCCAGCAGCGTAGTTGGGGGCATTCAGTACTTC.

This clonotype was observed a few times. The chain has TRBV7-6 and TRBJ1-1; no firm D call. CDR3 size: 15 residues. Germline lookup yields CDR1 SGHVS and CDR2 FNYEAQ. The ends were cut back, 5 bases at V and 1 base at J, with 14 bases in the middle. In DNA form, the CDR3 reads TGTGCCAGCAGCGTATCGGACCGGCGGAACACTGAAGCTTTCTTT. Its protein is CASSVSDRRNTEAFF.

The chain joins TRBV19 to TRBJ1-1; 7 nucleotides line up with TRBD1. CDR1 and CDR2 from the germline V gene are LNHDA and SQIVND (reference sequence). CDR3 length: 17 residues. Trimming cost V 7 bases and J 0 bases; bases outside gene matches: 14. The CDR3 spells CASKRLGGVGVNTEAFF. CDR3 sequence (DNA): TGTGCCAGTAAAAGGTTAGGGGGCGTCGGAGTGAACACTGAAGCTTTCTTT. The full variable domain, its missing parts supplied by reference TRBV19 and TRBJ1-1, is DGGITQSPKYLFRKEGQNVTLSCEQNLNHDAMYWYRQDPGQGLRLIYYSQIVNDFQKGDIAEGYSVSREKKESFPLTVTSAQKNPTAFYLCASKRLGGVGVNTEAFFGQGTRLTVV.

This clonotype occurred many times. The chain employs TRBV4-1 and TRBJ2-4; 8 nucleotides align to TRBD2. V lost 4 bases to trimming and J lost 7 bases; unmatched junction nucleotides: 6. The CDR3 runs 14 residues. Looked up from germline, CDR1 is MGHRA and CDR2 is YSYEKL. Written as DNA, the CDR3 is TGCGCCAGCAGCCGGGGACTAGTGGGGAACATTCAGTACTTC. This encodes CASSRGLVGNIQYF.

The chain combines TRBV20-1 with TRBJ1-2; a weak D match, TRBD1 (6 bases). V shed 4 bases and J shed 2 bases, with 8 bases lying between them. Germline V gene sequence: CDR1 DFQATT, CDR2 SNEGSKA (reference sequence). The CDR3 runs 12 residues. The CDR3 loop is CSAKGVNYGYTF. Here the CDR3 DNA reads TGCAGTGCTAAGGGGGTAAACTATGGCTACACCTTC.

This clonotype was seen more than once but under ten times. The CDR3 protein is CASSQDQLISGNTIYF. Written as DNA, the CDR3 is TGTGCCAGCAGCCAAGATCAGTTGATCTCTGGAAACACCATATATTTT. V and J are TRBV14 and TRBJ1-3, with D uncertain. Trimming took 0 bases from V and 0 from J, leaving 9 bases between them. CDR3 size: 16 residues. CDR1 is SGHDN and CDR2 is FVKESK in the germline V gene.

This clonotype appeared a few times. The chain uses TRBV20-1 and TRBJ1-5; 12 bases line up with TRBD1. Germline V gene data show CDR1 as DFQATT and CDR2 as SNEGSKA (reference sequence). The CDR3 spans 13 residues. V was pared by 6 bases and J by 6 bases, with 3 bases of the junction left unmatched. CDR3 bases: TGCAGTGCCGCGGGACAGGGGGCTCAGCCCCAGCATTTT. Its protein is CSAAGQGAQPQHF.

This clonotype was counted many times. J is TRBJ1-3 and V is TRBV12-3 or TRBV12-4; 7 bases line up with TRBD1. The CDR3 sequence is 15 residues long. With 5 bases clipped from V and 0 bases from J, the junction kept 4 bases outside the gene matches. The CDR3: CASSSQGGSGNTIYF. DNA for the CDR3: TGTGCCAGCAGTAGCCAGGGGGGCTCTGGAAACACCATATATTTT.

This clonotype was counted at least ten times. This sequence joins TRBV7-3 and TRBJ2-1; D perhaps matches TRBD2 (5 bases). Looked up from germline, CDR1 is SGHTA and CDR2 is FQGTGA. This CDR3 contains 19 residues. Trimming removed 5 bases from V and 0 bases from J, with 23 bases in between. CDR3 DNA: TGTGCCAGCAGCCCATATGCCCCCAGGACTTTATACTCCTACAATGAGCAGTTCTTC. Translating gives CASSPYAPRTLYSYNEQFF.

This clonotype was seen more than once but under ten times. V usage is TRBV5-1 and J usage is TRBJ2-5; D might be TRBD1 (6 bases). The CDR3 has 15 amino acids. CDR1 and CDR2 from the germline V gene are SGHRS and YFSETQ. Trimming removed 2 bases at V and 5 bases at J, with 16 bases between. The CDR3 loop reads CASSLRTGPGETQYF. In nucleotides, the CDR3 is TGCGCCAGCAGCTTAAGAACAGGGCCTGGGGAGACCCAGTACTTC.

The CDR3 protein is CASSLTQGSTDTQYF. As DNA, the CDR3 is TGTGCCAGCAGCTTGACGCAGGGGAGCACAGATACGCAGTATTTT. V is TRBV7-9 and J is TRBJ2-3; D perhaps matches TRBD1 (6 bases). V lost 3 bases and J 0 bases, leaving 10 bases between the germline ends. The CDR3 is 15 residues long. Per germline, CDR1 SEHNR and CDR2 FQNEAQ (reference sequence).

This clonotype has a single count. The chain joins TRBV2 to TRBJ1-2, with D uncertain. V was clipped by 6 bases and J by 3 bases, with 8 bases between them. CDR1 is SNHLY and CDR2 is FYNNEI in the germline V gene. The CDR3 consists of 12 residues. CDR3 DNA sequence: TGTGCCAGCAGCCTCTTCCACTATGGCTACACCTTC. It codes for CASSLFHYGYTF.

The chain is built from TRBV6-2 or TRBV6-3 and TRBJ2-5; 7 positions agree with TRBD2. This CDR3 comprises 14 residues. CDR1 MNHEY and CDR2 SVGEGT come from the germline V gene. Trimming removed 7 bases from V and 4 bases from J; junction bases left unmatched: 9. The CDR3 DNA reads as TGTGCCAGCACCTACAGGCCGGGAGGAGAGACCCAGTACTTC. Amino acid sequence: CASTYRPGGETQYF.

Many counts were recorded for this clonotype. The V call is TRBV4-3, the J call TRBJ1-2, with 9 bases matching TRBD1. Trimming at V came to 5 bases and at J to 1 base, leaving 8 bases not matched to a gene. The CDR3 has 16 amino acids. The V gene's germline CDR1 is LGHNA and CDR2 YSLEER. CDR3 sequence reads: CASSYDGTGFNYGYTF. The CDR3, as DNA: TGCGCCAGCAGCTATGACGGGACAGGGTTTAACTATGGCTACACCTTC.

The V gene is TRBV6-5, the J gene TRBJ1-1, with D perhaps TRBD1 (5 bases). The CDR3 is made up of 12 amino acids. The V and J ends lost 6 bases and 10 bases respectively, with 15 bases between them. The germline V gene encodes CDR1 MNHEY and CDR2 SVGAGI. The CDR3 region has the DNA TGTGCCAGCAGCCCCCTGAGGGGAAGAGCTTTCTTT. It yields the protein CASSPLRGRAFF.

This chain links TRBV9 with TRBJ1-5; D is possibly TRBD1 (5 bases). V lost 7 bases to trimming and J lost 4 bases, with 12 bases between them. From germline, CDR1 is SGDLS and CDR2 YYNGEE. The CDR3 consists of 13 residues. CDR3 region: CASRQGANQPQHF. The CDR3 coding sequence is TGTGCCAGCCGGCAGGGAGCAAATCAGCCCCAGCATTTT.

This clonotype was seen more than once but under ten times. The V and J genes are TRBV9 and TRBJ2-1, with 9 bases matching TRBD2. Germline values: CDR1 SGDLS, CDR2 YYNGEE. V lost 4 bases and J lost 9; bases outside the gene matches: 11. CDR3 length: 15 residues. The CDR3 DNA reads as TGTGCCAGCAGCCCTTACTCGCGGGGGGGCGGTGAGCAGTTCTTC. Translating gives CASSPYSRGGGEQFF.

The rearrangement joins TRBV20-1 to TRBJ1-2; D not certain. V was shortened by 6 bases and J by 4 bases, with 18 bases between the two germline ends. The CDR3 has 14 residues. Germline CDR1 and CDR2: DFQATT and SNEGSKA (reference sequence). CDR3 nucleotide sequence: TGCAGTGCCAACCGGGTATGGAGAAGCTATGGCTACACCTTC. Protein sequence: CSANRVWRSYGYTF.

The rearrangement links TRBV11-2 to TRBJ2-1; D is unclear. Germline CDR1 and CDR2: SGHAT and FQNNGV. V lost 1 base and J lost 8, with 6 bases in between. The CDR3 is made up of 12 amino acids. The CDR3 loop is CASSLVRDEQFF. The CDR3 coding sequence is TGTGCCAGCAGCTTAGTTAGGGATGAGCAGTTCTTC.

The V and J genes are TRBV4-3 and TRBJ2-2; D is unresolved. The CDR3 has 14 amino acids. Trimming removed 0 bases at V and 5 bases at J, with 7 bases between. In germline, CDR1 is LGHNA, CDR2 YSLEER. CDR3 region: CASSQDVHTGELFF. Written as DNA, the CDR3 is TGCGCCAGCAGCCAAGACGTCCATACCGGGGAGCTGTTTTTT.

The chain has TRBV18 and TRBJ2-5; D is ambiguous. V lost 5 bases to trimming and J lost 4 bases, with 8 bases between them. CDR3 size: 12 residues. The germline V gene has CDR1 KGHSH and CDR2 LQKENI. This CDR3 is CASSSTIETQYF. CDR3 bases: TGTGCCAGCTCATCTACTATAGAGACCCAGTACTTC.